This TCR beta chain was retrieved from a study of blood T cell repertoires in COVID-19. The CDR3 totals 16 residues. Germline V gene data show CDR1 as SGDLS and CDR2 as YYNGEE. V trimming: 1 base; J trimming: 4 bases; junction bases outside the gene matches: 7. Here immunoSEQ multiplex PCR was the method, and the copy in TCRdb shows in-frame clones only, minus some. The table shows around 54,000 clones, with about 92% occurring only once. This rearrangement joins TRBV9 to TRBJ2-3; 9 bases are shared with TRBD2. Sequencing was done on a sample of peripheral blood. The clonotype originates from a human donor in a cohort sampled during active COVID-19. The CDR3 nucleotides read TGTGCCAGCAGCGTATCCCCACGCGGGGGGGCAGATACGCAGTATTTT. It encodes CASSVSPRGGADTQYF. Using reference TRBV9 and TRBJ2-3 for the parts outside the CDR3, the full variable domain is DSGVTQTPKHLITATGQRVTLRCSPRSGDLSVYWYQQSLDQGLQFLIQYYNGEERAKGNILERFSAQQFPDLHSELNLSSLELGDSALYFCASSVSPRGGADTQYFGPGTRLTVL.